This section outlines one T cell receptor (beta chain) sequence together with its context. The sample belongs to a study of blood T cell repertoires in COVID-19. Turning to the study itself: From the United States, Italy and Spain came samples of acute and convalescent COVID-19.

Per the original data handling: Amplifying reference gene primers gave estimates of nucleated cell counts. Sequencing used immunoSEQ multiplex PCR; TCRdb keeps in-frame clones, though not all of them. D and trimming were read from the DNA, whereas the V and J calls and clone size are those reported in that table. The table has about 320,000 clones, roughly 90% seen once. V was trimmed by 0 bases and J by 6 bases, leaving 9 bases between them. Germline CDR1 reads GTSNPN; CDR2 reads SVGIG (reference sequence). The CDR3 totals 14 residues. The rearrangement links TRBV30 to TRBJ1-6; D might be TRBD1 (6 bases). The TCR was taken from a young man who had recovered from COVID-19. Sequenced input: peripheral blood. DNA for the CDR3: TGTGCCTGGAGTGTGGGCAGGGGTAATTCACCCCTCCACTTT. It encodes CAWSVGRGNSPLHF.